One and the same sample provided the 8 T cell receptor beta chains below, sequenced in a study of OX40 agonist ivuxolimab in advanced cancers. Sequenced by immunoSEQ multiplex PCR; TCRdb stores in-frame clones only, minus some. Among over 25,000 clones, 81% were seen once, and the ten largest hold 32%. This specimen consisted of CD4+ or CD8+ T cells sorted from blood, obtained in a trial of the OX40 agonist ivuxolimab. The receptors stem from an adult with an advanced solid tumor such as melanoma, head and neck, liver or kidney cancer.

V usage is TRBV5-1 and J usage is TRBJ2-2, with 8 bases matching TRBD1. Germline V lookup: CDR1 SGHRS, CDR2 YFSETQ. The CDR3 runs 17 residues. V shed 4 bases and J 1 base; nucleotides not matched to a gene: 9. The CDR3 loop is CASSQLGQAMNTGELFF. CDR3 sequence (DNA): TGCGCCAGCAGCCAACTGGGACAGGCAATGAACACCGGGGAGCTGTTTTTT.

This clone was counted only a few times. The chain combines TRBV28 with TRBJ2-7, with D unresolved. Germline CDR1 and CDR2: MDHEN and SYDVKM. Trimming removed 3 bases from V and 1 base from J, with 13 bases in between. The CDR3 sequence is 15 residues long. In nucleotides, the CDR3 is TGTGCCAGCAGTTTTTTTCGCCAGAATTCCTACGAGCAGTACTTC. It is translated as CASSFFRQNSYEQYF.

The count of this clone is one. This chain links TRBV9 with TRBJ2-3; TRBD2 agrees at 8 bases. The CDR3 has 16 residues. Per germline, CDR1 SGDLS and CDR2 YYNGEE. V shed 4 bases, J shed 2 bases, and the junction held 9 bases outside the gene matches. The chain's CDR3 is CASSLGTSGPTDTQYF. The CDR3, as DNA: TGTGCCAGCAGCTTGGGAACTAGCGGCCCCACAGATACGCAGTATTTT.

This clone has only a few counts. The chain has TRBV7-9 and TRBJ2-7; D not resolved. Germline V lookup: CDR1 SEHNR, CDR2 FQNEAQ (reference sequence). The CDR3 consists of 12 residues. V was shortened by 4 bases and J by 2 bases, with 6 bases between the two germline ends. The CDR3 DNA is TGTGCCAGCAGCTCGACACCCTACGAGCAGTACTTC. Encoded protein: CASSSTPYEQYF.

CDR3 residues: CATSRGFQDNEQFF. The CDR3 nucleotides are TGTGCCACCAGCAGAGGGTTTCAGGACAATGAGCAGTTCTTC. J is TRBJ2-1 and V is TRBV15; D is unclear. Trimming pared 1 base from V and 5 bases from J, leaving 9 bases between. This CDR3 has 14 residues. Germline values: CDR1 LNHNV, CDR2 YYDKDF (reference sequence).

This CDR3 reads CASSLLLAGSYEQYF. The CDR3 nucleotides are TGTGCCAGCAGCCTCCTACTAGCGGGAAGTTACGAGCAGTACTTC. The genes are TRBV7-2 and TRBJ2-7; 10 bases align to TRBD2. Germline CDR1 reads SGHTA; CDR2 reads FQGNSA. The trim removed 5 bases at V and 4 bases at J, leaving 8 bases unmatched. The CDR3 contains 15 residues.

CDR3 nucleotide sequence: TGTGCCAGCAGCTTAATATGGGGCAATGAGCAGTTCTTC. Protein: CASSLIWGNEQFF. This chain uses TRBV7-3 with TRBJ2-1; no firm D call. V gave up 1 base and J gave up 6 bases, with 7 bases separating them. The germline CDR1 and CDR2 sequences are SGHTA and FQGTGA. The CDR3 has 13 residues.

The V call is TRBV7-3, the J call TRBJ2-5; 8 bases agree with TRBD1. Germline V gene data show CDR1 as SGHTA and CDR2 as FQGTGA. Trimming took 5 bases from V and 5 from J; bases not matched to a gene: 13. This CDR3 contains 16 residues. The CDR3 nucleotides read TGTGCCAGCAGCCCAACTCGGACAGGGAGCTTGGAGACCCAGTACTTC. It translates to CASSPTRTGSLETQYF.